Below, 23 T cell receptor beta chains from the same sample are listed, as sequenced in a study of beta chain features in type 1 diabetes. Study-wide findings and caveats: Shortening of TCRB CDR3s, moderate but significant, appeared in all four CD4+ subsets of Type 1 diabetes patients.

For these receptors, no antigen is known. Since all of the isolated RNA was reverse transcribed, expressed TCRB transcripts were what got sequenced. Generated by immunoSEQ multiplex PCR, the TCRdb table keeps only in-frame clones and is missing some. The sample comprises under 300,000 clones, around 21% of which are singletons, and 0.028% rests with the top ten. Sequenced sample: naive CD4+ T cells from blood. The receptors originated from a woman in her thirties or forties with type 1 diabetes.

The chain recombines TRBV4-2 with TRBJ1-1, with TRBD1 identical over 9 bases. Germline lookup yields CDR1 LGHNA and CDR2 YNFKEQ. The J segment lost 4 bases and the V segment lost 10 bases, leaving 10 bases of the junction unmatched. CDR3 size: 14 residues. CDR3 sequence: CAITAQTGGTEAFF. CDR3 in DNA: TGTGCCATTACCGCCCAGACAGGGGGCACTGAAGCTTTCTTT.

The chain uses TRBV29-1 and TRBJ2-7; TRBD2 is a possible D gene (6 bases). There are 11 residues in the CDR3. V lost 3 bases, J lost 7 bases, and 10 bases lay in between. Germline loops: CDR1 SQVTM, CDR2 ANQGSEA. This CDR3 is CSVDTGGEQYF. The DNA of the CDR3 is TGCAGCGTTGATACAGGAGGGGAGCAGTACTTC.

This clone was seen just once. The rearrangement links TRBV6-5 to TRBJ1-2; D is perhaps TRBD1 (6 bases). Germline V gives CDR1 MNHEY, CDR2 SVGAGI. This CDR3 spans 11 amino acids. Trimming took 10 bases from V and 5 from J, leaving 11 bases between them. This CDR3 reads CATRGGYGYTF. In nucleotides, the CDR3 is TGTGCCACGAGGGGGGGATATGGCTACACCTTC.

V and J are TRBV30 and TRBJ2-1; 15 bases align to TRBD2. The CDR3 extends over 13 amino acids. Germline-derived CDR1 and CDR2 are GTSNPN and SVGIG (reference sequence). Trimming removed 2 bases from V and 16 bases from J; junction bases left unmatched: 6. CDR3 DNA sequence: TGTGCCTGGAGTACAGGACTAGCGGGAGGGACATTCTTC. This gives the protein CAWSTGLAGGTFF.

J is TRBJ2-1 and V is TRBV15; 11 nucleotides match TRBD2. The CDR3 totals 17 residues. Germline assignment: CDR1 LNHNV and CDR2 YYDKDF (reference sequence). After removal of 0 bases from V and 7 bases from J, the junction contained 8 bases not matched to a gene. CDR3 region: CATSRDMGTSGLNEQFF. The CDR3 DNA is TGTGCCACCAGCAGAGATATGGGGACTAGCGGTTTGAATGAGCAGTTCTTC. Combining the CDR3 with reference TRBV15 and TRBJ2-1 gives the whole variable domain DAMVIQNPRYQVTQFGKPVTLSCSQTLNHNVMYWYQQKSSQAPKLLFHYYDKDFNNEADTPDNFQSRRPNTSFCFLDIRSPGLGDTAMYLCATSRDMGTSGLNEQFFGPGTRLTVL.

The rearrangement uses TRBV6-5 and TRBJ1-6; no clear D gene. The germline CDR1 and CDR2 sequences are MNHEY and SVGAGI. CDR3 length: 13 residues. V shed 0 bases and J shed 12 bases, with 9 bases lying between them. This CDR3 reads CASSYSRGLPLHF. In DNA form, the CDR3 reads TGTGCCAGCAGTTACTCACGAGGATTACCCCTCCACTTT.

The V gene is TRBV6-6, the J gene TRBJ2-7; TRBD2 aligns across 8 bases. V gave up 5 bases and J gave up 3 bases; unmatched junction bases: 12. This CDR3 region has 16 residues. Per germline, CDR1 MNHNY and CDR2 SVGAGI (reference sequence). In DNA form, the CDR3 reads TGTGCCAGCAGTAACCTAAGGACTAGCAGCAACTACGAGCAGTACTTC. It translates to CASSNLRTSSNYEQYF.

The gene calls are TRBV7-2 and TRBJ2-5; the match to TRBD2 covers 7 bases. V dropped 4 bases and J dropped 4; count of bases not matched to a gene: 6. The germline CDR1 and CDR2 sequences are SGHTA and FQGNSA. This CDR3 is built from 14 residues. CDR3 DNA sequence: TGTGCCAGCAGCTCGGGGGGTAGTAGAGAGACCCAGTACTTC. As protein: CASSSGGSRETQYF.

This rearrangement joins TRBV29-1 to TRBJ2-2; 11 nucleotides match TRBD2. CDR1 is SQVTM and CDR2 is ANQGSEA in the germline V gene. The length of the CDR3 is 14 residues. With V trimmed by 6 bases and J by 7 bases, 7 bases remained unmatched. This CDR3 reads CSVVSGGAIGELFF. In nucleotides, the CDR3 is TGCAGCGTCGTTAGCGGGGGGGCGATCGGGGAGCTGTTTTTT.

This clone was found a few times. CDR3: CASSSESDTQYF. CDR3 in DNA: TGTGCCAGCAGCTCGGAGTCCGATACGCAGTATTTT. J is TRBJ2-3 and V is TRBV7-3, with D hard to call. Germline CDR1 reads SGHTA; CDR2 reads FQGTGA. V was pared by 4 bases and J by 6 bases, with 8 bases between. This CDR3 spans 12 amino acids.

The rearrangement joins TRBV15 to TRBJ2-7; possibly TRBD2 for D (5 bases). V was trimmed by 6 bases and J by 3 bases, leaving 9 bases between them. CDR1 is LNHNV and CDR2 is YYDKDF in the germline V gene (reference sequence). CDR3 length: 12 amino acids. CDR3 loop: CATSAEGYEQYF. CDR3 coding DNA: TGTGCCACCAGTGCCGAGGGCTACGAGCAGTACTTC.

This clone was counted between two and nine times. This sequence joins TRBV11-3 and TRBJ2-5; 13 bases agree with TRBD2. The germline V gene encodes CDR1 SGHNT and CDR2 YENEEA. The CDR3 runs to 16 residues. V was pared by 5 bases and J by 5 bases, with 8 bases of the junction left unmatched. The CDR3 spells CASSQEGTSGVETQYF. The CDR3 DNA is TGTGCCAGCAGCCAAGAGGGGACTAGCGGGGTGGAGACCCAGTACTTC.

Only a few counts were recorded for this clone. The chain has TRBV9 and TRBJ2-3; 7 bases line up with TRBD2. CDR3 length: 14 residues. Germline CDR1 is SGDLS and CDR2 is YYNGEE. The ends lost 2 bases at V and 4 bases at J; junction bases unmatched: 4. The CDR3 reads CASSVRTRADTQYF. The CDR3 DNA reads TGTGCCAGCAGCGTCCGGACTAGGGCAGATACGCAGTATTTT.

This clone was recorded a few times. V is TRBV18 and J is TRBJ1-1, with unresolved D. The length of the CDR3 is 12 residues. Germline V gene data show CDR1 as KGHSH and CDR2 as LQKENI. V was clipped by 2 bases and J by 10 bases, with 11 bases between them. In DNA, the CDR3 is TGTGCCAGCTCACCAGACGAGGAGGGAGCTTTCTTT. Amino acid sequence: CASSPDEEGAFF.

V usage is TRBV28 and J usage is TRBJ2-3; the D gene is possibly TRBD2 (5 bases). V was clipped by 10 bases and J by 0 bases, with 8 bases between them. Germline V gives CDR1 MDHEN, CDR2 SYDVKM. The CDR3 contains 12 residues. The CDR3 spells CATRRSTDTQYF. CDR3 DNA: TGTGCCACCCGGAGGAGCACAGATACGCAGTATTTT.

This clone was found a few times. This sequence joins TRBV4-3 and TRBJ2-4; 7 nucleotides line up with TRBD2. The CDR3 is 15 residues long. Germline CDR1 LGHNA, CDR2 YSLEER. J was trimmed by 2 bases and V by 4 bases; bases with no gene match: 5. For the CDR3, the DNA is TGCGCCAGCAGCCCCGTCGGGGGGACCAAAAACATTCAGTACTTC. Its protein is CASSPVGGTKNIQYF.

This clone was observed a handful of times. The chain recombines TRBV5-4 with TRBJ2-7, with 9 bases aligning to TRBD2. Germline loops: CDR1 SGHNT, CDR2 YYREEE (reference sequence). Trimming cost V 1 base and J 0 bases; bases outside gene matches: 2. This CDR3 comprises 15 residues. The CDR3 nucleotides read TGTGCCAGCAGCTTGAGTAGCGGGAGCTCCTACGAGCAGTACTTC. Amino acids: CASSLSSGSSYEQYF. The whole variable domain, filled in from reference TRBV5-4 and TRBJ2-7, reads ETGVTQSPTHLIKTRGQQVTLRCSSQSGHNTVSWYQQALGQGPQFIFQYYREEENGRGNFPPRFSGLQFPNYSSELNVNALELDDSALYLCASSLSSGSSYEQYFGPGTRLTVT.

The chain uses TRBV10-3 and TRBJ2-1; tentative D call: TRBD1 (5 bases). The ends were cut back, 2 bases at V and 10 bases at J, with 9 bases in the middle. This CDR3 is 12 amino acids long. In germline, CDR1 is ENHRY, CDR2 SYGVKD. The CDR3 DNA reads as TGTGCCATCAGTGAGAGGACACCAGAGCAGTTCTTC. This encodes CAISERTPEQFF.

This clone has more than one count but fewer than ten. The CDR3 region has the DNA TGTGCCAGCAGCCGCGGCGAACAGCCCCAGCATTTT. Residues: CASSRGEQPQHF. This rearrangement joins TRBV7-9 to TRBJ1-5; D ambiguous. Per germline, CDR1 SEHNR and CDR2 FQNEAQ (reference sequence). V shed 5 bases and J shed 7 bases, with 9 bases lying between them. The CDR3 covers 12 residues.

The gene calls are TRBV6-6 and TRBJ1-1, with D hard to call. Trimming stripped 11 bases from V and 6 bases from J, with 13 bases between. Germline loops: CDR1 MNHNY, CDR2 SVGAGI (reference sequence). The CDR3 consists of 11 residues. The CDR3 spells CALTRLSEAFF. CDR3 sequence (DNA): TGTGCCCTCACCCGGTTGTCTGAAGCTTTCTTT.

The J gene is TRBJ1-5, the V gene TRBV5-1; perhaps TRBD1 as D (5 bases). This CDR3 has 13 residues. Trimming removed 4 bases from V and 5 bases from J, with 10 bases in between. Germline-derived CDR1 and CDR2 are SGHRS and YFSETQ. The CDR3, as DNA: TGCGCCAGCAGCAGAGGAGGGGATCAGCCCCAGCATTTT. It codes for CASSRGGDQPQHF.

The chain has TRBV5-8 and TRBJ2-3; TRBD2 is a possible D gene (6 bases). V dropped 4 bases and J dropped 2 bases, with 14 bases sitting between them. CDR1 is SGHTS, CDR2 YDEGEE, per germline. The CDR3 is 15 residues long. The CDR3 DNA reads TGTGCCAGCAGCCTAAGACTAGGTCTCACAGATACGCAGTATTTT. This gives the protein CASSLRLGLTDTQYF.

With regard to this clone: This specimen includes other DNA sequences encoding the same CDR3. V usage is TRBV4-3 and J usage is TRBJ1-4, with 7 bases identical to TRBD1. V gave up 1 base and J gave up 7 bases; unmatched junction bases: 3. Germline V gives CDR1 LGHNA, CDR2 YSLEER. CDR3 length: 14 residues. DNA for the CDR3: TGCGCCAGCAGCCAAGGACAGGGCGGTGAAAAACTGTTTTTT. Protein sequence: CASSQGQGGEKLFF.